One sample yielded the 13 T cell receptor beta chains listed below, sequenced in a study of T cells in localized non-small cell lung cancer. Measured with immunoSEQ multiplex PCR; TCRdb has only the in-frame clones, and not every one. The sample includes about 2,600 clones, 21% of them seen just once. The specimen was normal lung tissue next to the tumor, collected before any cancer treatment. The source of these receptors is a woman aged 40-70 years with stage I lung adenocarcinoma.

The chain employs TRBV6-8 and TRBJ2-7; possibly TRBD2 for D (5 bases). V was trimmed by 7 bases and J by 2 bases, leaving 15 bases between them. The CDR3 consists of 14 residues. CDR1 is MNHGY, CDR2 SAAAGT, per germline. The CDR3 sequence: CASKDGVWAYEQYF. CDR3 coding DNA: TGTGCCAGCAAAGACGGGGTGTGGGCCTACGAGCAGTACTTC.

This clone was seen a handful of times. The chain combines TRBV30 with TRBJ2-5; D is unresolved. Trimming took 0 bases from V and 7 from J, leaving 18 bases between them. CDR3 length: 15 amino acids. Germline loops: CDR1 GTSNPN, CDR2 SVGIG (reference sequence). CDR3 sequence: CAWSVNNVGSRTQYF. The CDR3 DNA follows: TGTGCCTGGAGTGTTAATAATGTGGGTTCAAGGACCCAGTACTTC.

In its sample, this clone was seen a few times. The chain links TRBV6-8 to TRBJ2-3; 13 positions match TRBD2. The CDR3 consists of 16 residues. V shed 2 bases, J shed 5 bases, and the junction held 4 bases outside the gene matches. Germline CDR1 is MNHGY and CDR2 is SAAAGT. CDR3 in amino acids: CASSYGRLAGGDTQYF. The CDR3 nucleotides read TGTGCCAGCAGTTACGGGCGACTAGCGGGGGGAGATACGCAGTATTTT.

A few counts support this clone. The rearrangement links TRBV11-3 to TRBJ2-7; 10 bases are shared with TRBD1. The CDR3 covers 14 residues. CDR1 is SGHNT and CDR2 is YENEEA in the germline V gene. J was trimmed by 6 bases and V by 4 bases; bases with no gene match: 6. The CDR3 DNA reads TGTGCCAGCAGCTCCCGACAGGGGGCGGGCGAGCAGTACTTC. Its translation: CASSSRQGAGEQYF.

This clone was detected a few times. The gene calls are TRBV6-8 and TRBJ1-2, with D possibly TRBD1 on 5 matching bases. Trimming shortened V by 2 bases and J by 0 bases, and 10 bases separated the two germline ends. CDR1 is MNHGY, CDR2 SAAAGT, per germline. The CDR3 consists of 15 residues. CDR3 DNA: TGTGCCAGCAGTTACGTGGACACCCCTAACTATGGCTACACCTTC. Translated, it gives CASSYVDTPNYGYTF.

Relative to its sample, this clone is medium-sized. The V and J genes are TRBV9 and TRBJ2-1; tentatively, D is TRBD1 or TRBD2 (6 bases each). This CDR3 contains 16 residues. Germline V gene lookup returns CDR1 SGDLS and CDR2 YYNGEE. Trimming took 0 bases from V and 2 from J, leaving 12 bases between them. The CDR3, as DNA: TGTGCCAGCAGCGTAGGGTCGGAGGGGGCCTACAATGAGCAGTTCTTC. The encoded protein is CASSVGSEGAYNEQFF.

The CDR3 DNA sequence: TGTGCCAGCGGGACAGAATCCACAGATACGCAGTATTTT. Translating it yields CASGTESTDTQYF. The rearrangement joins TRBV12-5 to TRBJ2-3; the D gene could be TRBD1 or TRBD2 (7 bases each). Germline assignment: CDR1 LGHNT and CDR2 FRNRAP. This CDR3 contains 13 residues.

This clone is judged medium-sized. This sequence joins TRBV9 and TRBJ1-3; no definite D call. Deletions cut 2 bases from V and 0 bases from J, with 12 bases between. The CDR3 runs to 16 residues. Looked up from germline, CDR1 is SGDLS and CDR2 is YYNGEE. CDR3 in DNA: TGTGCCAGCAGCGTCGGTTTTCCCTACTCTGGAAACACCATATATTTT. It translates to CASSVGFPYSGNTIYF.

This clone is termed medium-sized. The rearrangement joins TRBV11-3 to TRBJ2-4; 10 nucleotides agree with TRBD2. The CDR3 extends over 18 amino acids. The germline V gene has CDR1 SGHNT and CDR2 YENEEA. The J segment lost 3 bases and the V segment lost 1 base, leaving 9 bases of the junction unmatched. The CDR3 DNA follows: TGTGCCAGCAGCTTAGGGACTAGCGGAACGAGGGGCAAAAACATTCAGTACTTC. Protein sequence: CASSLGTSGTRGKNIQYF.

This clone was seen more than once but under ten times. This chain connects TRBV6-8 to TRBJ2-7; D perhaps matches TRBD1 (7 bases). The CDR3 totals 13 residues. Germline lookup yields CDR1 MNHGY and CDR2 SAAAGT. CDR3 DNA: TGTACTGTCAGGAGGGACAGTTCCTACGAGCAGTACTTC. Amino acid sequence: CTVRRDSSYEQYF.

A few counts support this clone. This sequence joins TRBV18 and TRBJ1-3; D gene ambiguous. This CDR3 is 15 amino acids long. Germline V gives CDR1 KGHSH, CDR2 LQKENI. Between the trimmed V and J ends, which lost 3 bases and 4 bases, there was a span of 13 bases. The chain's CDR3 is CASSPSRVSGNTIYF. The CDR3 bases are TGTGCCAGCTCACCTTCGAGGGTCTCAGGAAACACCATATATTTT.

V is TRBV6-8 and J is TRBJ1-1; no definite D call. CDR3 length: 15 amino acids. V lost 4 bases to trimming and J lost 5 bases, with 17 bases between them. Germline loops: CDR1 MNHGY, CDR2 SAAAGT. The CDR3 sequence is CASSSIQRVQTEAFF. CDR3 bases: TGTGCCAGCAGTTCGATCCAGAGGGTTCAGACTGAAGCTTTCTTT.

V and J are TRBV28 and TRBJ1-1; 8 nucleotides match TRBD1. This CDR3 spans 16 amino acids. Germline CDR1 MDHEN, CDR2 SYDVKM. Trimming removed 4 bases from V and 5 bases from J; junction bases left unmatched: 12. Written as DNA, the CDR3 is TGTGCCAGCAGTTACTTCTTGGACAGGGTAAGAACTGAAGCTTTCTTT. This sequence encodes CASSYFLDRVRTEAFF.